This T cell receptor (beta chain) was sequenced in a study of beta chain features in type 1 diabetes. What was sequenced were expressed TCRB transcripts, since all of the isolated RNA had been reverse transcribed. Libraries were prepared by immunoSEQ multiplex PCR; TCRdb keeps only in-frame clonotypes and omits some of them. Of under 200,000 clones in the sample, about a tenth are singletons; the top ten hold roughly 0.45%. From germline, CDR1 is SNHLY and CDR2 FYNNEI. The CDR3 has 11 residues. V dropped 7 bases and J dropped 3 bases, with 3 bases sitting between them. Study-level results: There was a moderate but significant shortening of TCRB CDR3s in all four CD4+ subsets of Type 1 diabetes patients.

In this sample, this clone turned up a few times. Its antigen is not identified. Sequencing was performed on central memory CD4+ T cells from blood. This receptor was obtained from a young man with type 1 diabetes. The V call is TRBV2, the J call TRBJ2-2; D unresolved. DNA for the CDR3: TGTGCCAGCACTGACACCGGGGAGCTGTTTTTT. Residues: CASTDTGELFF.